This is a list of T cell receptor beta chains from one sample in a study of T cells after yellow fever vaccination. TCRdb recomputed calls from the 5' RACE reads with MiXCR, one row per CDR3 protein. This sample has a few hundred thousand distinct CDR3 sequences, with around 4.1% found just once. Sequencing was performed on PBMCs, taken 5 days after the yellow fever booster vaccination. Receptors originate from a young man who received the YFV17D yellow fever vaccine. CDR3s include the opening cysteine and the closing phenylalanine or tryptophan. The D gene is left open where the match is weak. A clone size is listed for some rows: how often the clone was seen (once, few, many), or a class if it is expanded.

d_call,clone_size,j_call,cdr3_length,v_call,cdr3_aa,cdr3_nt
TRBD1,many,TRBJ2-7,14,TRBV5-1,CASSFLQGAYEQYF,TGCGCCAGCAGCTTCCTGCAGGGGGCCTACGAGCAGTACTTC
NA,few,TRBJ1-5,13,TRBV7-2,CASSRDILRPQHF,TGTGCCAGCAGCCGGGACATTTTGCGGCCCCAGCATTTT
TRBD1,many,TRBJ2-7,13,TRBV6-2/TRBV6-3,CAINRDRGREQYF,TGTGCCATCAACCGGGACAGGGGGCGAGAGCAGTACTTC
NA,few,TRBJ2-3,17,TRBV9,CASSNPRGLTSTDTQYF,TGTGCCAGCAGCAACCCGCGCGGACTCACTAGCACAGATACGCAGTATTTT
NA,NA,TRBJ1-3,16,TRBV9,CASSVATGVAGNTIYF,TGTGCCAGCAGCGTAGCTACGGGAGTGGCGGGAAACACCATATATTTT
NA,few,TRBJ2-3,14,TRBV24-1,CATSDSAGTDTQYF,TGTGCCACCAGTGATTCGGCAGGGACAGATACGCAGTATTTT
NA,few,TRBJ2-7,13,TRBV29-1,CSVDQDNSYEQYF,TGCAGCGTTGACCAGGACAACTCCTACGAGCAGTACTTC
NA,few,TRBJ2-3,12,TRBV4-1,CASSQEWGTQYF,TGCGCCAGCAGCCAAGAATGGGGTACGCAGTATTTT
NA,few,TRBJ1-1,13,TRBV12-3/TRBV12-4,CASSFLRNTEAFF,TGTGCCAGCAGTTTTCTGAGGAACACTGAAGCTTTCTTT
TRBD1,NA,TRBJ1-5,15,TRBV12-3/TRBV12-4,CASSTGGLSNQPQHF,TGTGCCAGCTCGACAGGGGGCTTAAGCAATCAGCCCCAGCATTTT
NA,NA,TRBJ2-4,14,TRBV28,CASSFAMAKNIQYF,TGTGCCAGCAGTTTTGCGATGGCCAAAAACATTCAGTACTTC
TRBD1,many,TRBJ2-4,17,TRBV29-1,CSVGGQEFSLAKNIQYF,TGCAGCGTTGGGGGACAGGAGTTTTCGTTAGCCAAAAACATTCAGTACTTC
TRBD1,few,TRBJ1-1,17,TRBV6-2/TRBV6-3,CASSSRAPGQGSTEAFF,TGTGCCAGCAGTTCTCGGGCCCCCGGACAGGGGAGCACTGAAGCTTTCTTT
TRBD1,NA,TRBJ1-2,14,TRBV7-6,CASSPDRGGYGYTF,TGTGCCAGCAGCCCGGACAGGGGCGGCTATGGCTACACCTTC
TRBD2,few,TRBJ2-1,14,TRBV6-2/TRBV6-3,CASKSGGARNEQFF,TGTGCCAGCAAAAGCGGGGGGGCGCGGAATGAGCAGTTCTTC
NA,many,TRBJ1-4,15,TRBV7-9,CASSPTGQGNEKLFF,TGTGCCAGCAGCCCAACGGGCCAGGGTAATGAAAAACTGTTTTTT
NA,NA,TRBJ1-2,12,TRBV24-1,CATSDDSDGYTF,TGTGCCACCAGTGACGATTCGGATGGCTACACCTTC
TRBD1,NA,TRBJ1-5,14,TRBV7-2,CASSLGQGPQPQHF,TGTGCCAGCAGCTTAGGACAGGGACCTCAGCCCCAGCATTTT
NA,many,TRBJ2-5,12,TRBV3-1,CASGRREETQYF,TGTGCCAGCGGAAGACGGGAAGAGACCCAGTACTTC
NA,NA,TRBJ2-5,13,TRBV6-4,CASSVALGETQYF,TGTGCCAGCAGTGTTGCCCTCGGGGAGACCCAGTACTTC
TRBD1,many,TRBJ1-2,13,TRBV5-1,CASSETGPDGYTF,TGCGCCAGCAGCGAGACAGGGCCCGATGGCTACACCTTC
TRBD1,NA,TRBJ1-4,14,TRBV20-1,CSAFNRQGNEKLFF,TGCAGTGCTTTTAATAGACAGGGGAATGAAAAACTGTTTTTT
NA,few,TRBJ2-6,16,TRBV5-1,CASSLPRLSGANVLTF,TGCGCCAGCAGCTTGCCGCGACTCTCTGGGGCCAACGTCCTGACTTTC
TRBD1,many,TRBJ2-5,16,TRBV6-1,CASSEGGTGPQETQYF,TGTGCCAGCAGTGAAGGGGGGACAGGTCCTCAAGAGACCCAGTACTTC
NA,many,TRBJ2-5,15,TRBV6-1,CASSAPGGPGETQYF,TGTGCCAGCAGCGCCCCGGGGGGCCCTGGAGAGACCCAGTACTTC
TRBD1,NA,TRBJ1-1,14,TRBV7-9,CASSLYTGGTEAFF,TGTGCCAGCAGCTTATATACAGGGGGCACTGAAGCTTTCTTT
TRBD2,few,TRBJ2-2,17,TRBV27,CASRRKLAGGITGELFF,TGTGCCAGCAGGCGCAAACTAGCGGGGGGTATCACCGGGGAGCTGTTTTTT
NA,many,TRBJ2-3,16,TRBV5-1,CASSLDWSLSEGTQYF,TGCGCCAGCAGCTTGGACTGGTCTCTCAGCGAGGGGACGCAGTATTTT
TRBD1,few,TRBJ2-3,14,TRBV9,CASSVAGGSDTQYF,TGTGCCAGCAGCGTTGCAGGGGGTTCAGATACGCAGTATTTT
NA,NA,TRBJ1-1,15,TRBV19,CASSIDNRESTEAFF,TGTGCCAGTAGTATAGATAACAGGGAGAGCACTGAAGCTTTCTTT
NA,many,TRBJ1-1,14,TRBV7-8,CASSLVHASTEAFF,TGTGCCAGCAGCTTAGTCCACGCAAGCACTGAAGCTTTCTTT
NA,NA,TRBJ2-3,16,TRBV12-3/TRBV12-4,CARSLLQGPNRDTQYF,TGTGCCAGAAGTTTACTTCAGGGCCCGAATAGGGATACGCAGTATTTT
TRBD1,many,TRBJ2-1,15,TRBV5-4,CASSLGDRGTREQFF,TGTGCCAGCAGCTTGGGGGACAGGGGGACACGGGAGCAGTTCTTC
NA,many,TRBJ2-5,13,TRBV29-1,CSVEPQIGETQYF,TGCAGCGTTGAACCCCAAATTGGGGAGACCCAGTACTTC